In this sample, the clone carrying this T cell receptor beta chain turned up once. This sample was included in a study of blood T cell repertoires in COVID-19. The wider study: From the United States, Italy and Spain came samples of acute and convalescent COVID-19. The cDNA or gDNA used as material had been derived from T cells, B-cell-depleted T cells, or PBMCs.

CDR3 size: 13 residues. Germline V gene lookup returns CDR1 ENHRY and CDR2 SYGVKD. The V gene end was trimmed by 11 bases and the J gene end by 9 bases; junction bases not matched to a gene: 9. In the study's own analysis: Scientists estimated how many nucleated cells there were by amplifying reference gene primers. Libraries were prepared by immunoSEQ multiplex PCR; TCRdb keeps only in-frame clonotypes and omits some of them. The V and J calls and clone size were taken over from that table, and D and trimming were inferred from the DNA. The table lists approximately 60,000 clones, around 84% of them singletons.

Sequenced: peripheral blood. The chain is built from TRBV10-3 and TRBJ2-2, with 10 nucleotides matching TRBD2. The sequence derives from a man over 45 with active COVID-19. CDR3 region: CAASGGRLRELFF. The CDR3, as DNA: TGTGCCGCTAGCGGGGGACGACTTCGGGAGCTGTTTTTT.